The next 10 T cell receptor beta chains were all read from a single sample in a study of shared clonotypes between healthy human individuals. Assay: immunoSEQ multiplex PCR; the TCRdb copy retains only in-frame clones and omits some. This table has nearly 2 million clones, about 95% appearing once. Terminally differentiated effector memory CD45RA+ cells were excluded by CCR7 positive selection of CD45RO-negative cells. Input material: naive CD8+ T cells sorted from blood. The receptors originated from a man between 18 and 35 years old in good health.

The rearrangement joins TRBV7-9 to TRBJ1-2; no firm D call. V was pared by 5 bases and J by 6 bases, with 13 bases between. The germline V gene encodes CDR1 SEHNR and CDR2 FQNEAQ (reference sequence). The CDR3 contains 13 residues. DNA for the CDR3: TGTGCCAGCAGCCCTGAAGCGGACCATGGCTACACCTTC. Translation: CASSPEADHGYTF.

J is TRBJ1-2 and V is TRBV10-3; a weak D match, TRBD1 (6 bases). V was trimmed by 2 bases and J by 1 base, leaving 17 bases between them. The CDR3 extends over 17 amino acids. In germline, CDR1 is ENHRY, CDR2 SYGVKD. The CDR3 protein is CAISEPDSDNYNYGYTF. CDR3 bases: TGTGCCATCAGTGAGCCGGACAGCGACAACTATAACTATGGCTACACCTTC.

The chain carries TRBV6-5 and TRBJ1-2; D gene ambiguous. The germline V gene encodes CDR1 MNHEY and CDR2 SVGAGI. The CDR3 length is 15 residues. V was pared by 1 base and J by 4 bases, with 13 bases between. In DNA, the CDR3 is TGTGCCAGCAGTTACTTGTCAGATATTGCCTATGGCTACACCTTC. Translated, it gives CASSYLSDIAYGYTF.

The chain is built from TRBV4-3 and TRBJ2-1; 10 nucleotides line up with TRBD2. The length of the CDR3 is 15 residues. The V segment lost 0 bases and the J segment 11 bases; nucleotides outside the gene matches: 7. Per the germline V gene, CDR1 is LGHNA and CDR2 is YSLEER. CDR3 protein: CASSQDLASGSQQFF. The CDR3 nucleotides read TGCGCCAGCAGCCAAGATTTGGCTAGCGGGAGTCAGCAGTTCTTC.

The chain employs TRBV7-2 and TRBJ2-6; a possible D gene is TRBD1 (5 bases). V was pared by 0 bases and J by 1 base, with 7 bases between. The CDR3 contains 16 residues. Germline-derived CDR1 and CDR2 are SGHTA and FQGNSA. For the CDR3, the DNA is TGTGCCAGCAGCTTAGCCAGGGTATCTGGGGCCAACGTCCTGACTTTC. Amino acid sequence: CASSLARVSGANVLTF.

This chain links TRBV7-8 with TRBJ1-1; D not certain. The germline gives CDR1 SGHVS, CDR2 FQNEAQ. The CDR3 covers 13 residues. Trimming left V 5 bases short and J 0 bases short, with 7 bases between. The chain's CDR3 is CASSPGMNTEAFF. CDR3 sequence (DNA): TGTGCCAGCAGCCCTGGGATGAACACTGAAGCTTTCTTT.

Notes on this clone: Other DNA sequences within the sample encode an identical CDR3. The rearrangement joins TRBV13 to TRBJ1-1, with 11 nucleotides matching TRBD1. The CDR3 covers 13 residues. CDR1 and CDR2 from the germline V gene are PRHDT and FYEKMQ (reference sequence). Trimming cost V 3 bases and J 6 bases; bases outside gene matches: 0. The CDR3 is CASSLGQGAEAFF. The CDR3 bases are TGTGCCAGCAGCTTGGGACAGGGGGCTGAAGCTTTCTTT.

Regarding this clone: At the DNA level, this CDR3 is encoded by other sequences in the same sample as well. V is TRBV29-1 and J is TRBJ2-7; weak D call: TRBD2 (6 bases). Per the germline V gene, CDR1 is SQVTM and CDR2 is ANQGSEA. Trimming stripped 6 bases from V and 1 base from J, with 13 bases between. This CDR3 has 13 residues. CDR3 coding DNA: TGCAGCGTGGTCGGCCGGGGGTCCTACGAGCAGTACTTC. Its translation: CSVVGRGSYEQYF.

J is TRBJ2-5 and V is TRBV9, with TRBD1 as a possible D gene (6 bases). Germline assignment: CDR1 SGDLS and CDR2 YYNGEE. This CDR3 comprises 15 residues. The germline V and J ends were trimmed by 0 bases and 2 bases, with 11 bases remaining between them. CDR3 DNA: TGTGCCAGCAGCGTAGGCCTAACAGGGCAAGAGACCCAGTACTTC. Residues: CASSVGLTGQETQYF.

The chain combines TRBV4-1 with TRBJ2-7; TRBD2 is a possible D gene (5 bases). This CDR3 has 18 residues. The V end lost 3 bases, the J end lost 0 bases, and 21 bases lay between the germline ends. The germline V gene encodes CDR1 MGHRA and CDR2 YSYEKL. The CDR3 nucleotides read TGCGCCAGCAGCCAGCCGGAGGATTCCGAGGATAGCTCCTACGAGCAGTACTTC. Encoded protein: CASSQPEDSEDSSYEQYF.